The present T cell receptor beta chain was sequenced within a study of T cell responses to AZD1222 COVID-19 vaccine. Whole-study findings and limits: Receipt of two AZD1222 doses was followed by a rise in Spike-specific TCR breadth and depth. Epitopes outside B.1.351 and B.1.1.7 mutated regions reportedly drew nearly half of spike TCRs. Donors were chiefly white British, with a greater number of females, and clonal diversity was perhaps underestimated. Repertoire sampling was restricted to post-peak T cell response timepoints.

As for this clone: Its target is not known.

Sequenced by immunoSEQ multiplex PCR; TCRdb stores in-frame clones only, minus some. Of over 130,000 clones listed, around 91% are singletons. The CDR3 has 13 residues. With 1 base removed from V and 5 bases from J, the gap between germline ends came to 5 bases. Germline V gives CDR1 MNHNS, CDR2 SASEGT. The sample consisted of peripheral blood, taken on day 0 of AZD1222 vaccination. The TCR originated in an adult in good health. V gene TRBV6-1 combines with J gene TRBJ1-4; no firm D call. The CDR3 DNA follows: TGTGCCAGCAGTGAAGAATGGAATGAAAAACTGTTTTTT. This gives the protein CASSEEWNEKLFF.